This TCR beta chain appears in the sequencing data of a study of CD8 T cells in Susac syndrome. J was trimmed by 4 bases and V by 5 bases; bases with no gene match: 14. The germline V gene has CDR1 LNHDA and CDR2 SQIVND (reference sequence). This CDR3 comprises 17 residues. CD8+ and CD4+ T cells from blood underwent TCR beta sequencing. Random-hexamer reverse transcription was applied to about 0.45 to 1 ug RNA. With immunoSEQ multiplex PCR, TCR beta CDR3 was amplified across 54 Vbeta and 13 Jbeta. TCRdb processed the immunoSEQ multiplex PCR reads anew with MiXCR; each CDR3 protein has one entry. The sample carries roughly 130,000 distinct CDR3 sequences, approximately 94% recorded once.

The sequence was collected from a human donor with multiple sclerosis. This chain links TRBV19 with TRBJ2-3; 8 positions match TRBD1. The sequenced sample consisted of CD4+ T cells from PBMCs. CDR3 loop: CASSPKGQGVFADTQYF. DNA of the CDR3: TGTGCCAGTAGTCCTAAAGGACAGGGAGTTTTTGCAGATACGCAGTATTTT.